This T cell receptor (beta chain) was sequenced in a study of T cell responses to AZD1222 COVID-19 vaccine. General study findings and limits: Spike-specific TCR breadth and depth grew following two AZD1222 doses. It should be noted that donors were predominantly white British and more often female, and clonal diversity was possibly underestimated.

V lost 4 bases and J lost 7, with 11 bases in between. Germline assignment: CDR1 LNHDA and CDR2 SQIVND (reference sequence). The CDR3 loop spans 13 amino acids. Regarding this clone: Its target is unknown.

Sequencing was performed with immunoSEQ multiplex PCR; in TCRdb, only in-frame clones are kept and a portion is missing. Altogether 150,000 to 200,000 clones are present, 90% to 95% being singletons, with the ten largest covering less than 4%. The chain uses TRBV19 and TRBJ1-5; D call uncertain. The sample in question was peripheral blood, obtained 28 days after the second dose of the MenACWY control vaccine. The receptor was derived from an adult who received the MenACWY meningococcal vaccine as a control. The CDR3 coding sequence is TGTGCCAGTAGTAGCGGCGAGGGCCAGCCCCAGCATTTT. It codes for CASSSGEGQPQHF. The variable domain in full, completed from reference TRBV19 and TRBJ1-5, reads DGGITQSPKYLFRKEGQNVTLSCEQNLNHDAMYWYRQDPGQGLRLIYYSQIVNDFQKGDIAEGYSVSREKKESFPLTVTSAQKNPTAFYLCASSSGEGQPQHFGDGTRLSIL.